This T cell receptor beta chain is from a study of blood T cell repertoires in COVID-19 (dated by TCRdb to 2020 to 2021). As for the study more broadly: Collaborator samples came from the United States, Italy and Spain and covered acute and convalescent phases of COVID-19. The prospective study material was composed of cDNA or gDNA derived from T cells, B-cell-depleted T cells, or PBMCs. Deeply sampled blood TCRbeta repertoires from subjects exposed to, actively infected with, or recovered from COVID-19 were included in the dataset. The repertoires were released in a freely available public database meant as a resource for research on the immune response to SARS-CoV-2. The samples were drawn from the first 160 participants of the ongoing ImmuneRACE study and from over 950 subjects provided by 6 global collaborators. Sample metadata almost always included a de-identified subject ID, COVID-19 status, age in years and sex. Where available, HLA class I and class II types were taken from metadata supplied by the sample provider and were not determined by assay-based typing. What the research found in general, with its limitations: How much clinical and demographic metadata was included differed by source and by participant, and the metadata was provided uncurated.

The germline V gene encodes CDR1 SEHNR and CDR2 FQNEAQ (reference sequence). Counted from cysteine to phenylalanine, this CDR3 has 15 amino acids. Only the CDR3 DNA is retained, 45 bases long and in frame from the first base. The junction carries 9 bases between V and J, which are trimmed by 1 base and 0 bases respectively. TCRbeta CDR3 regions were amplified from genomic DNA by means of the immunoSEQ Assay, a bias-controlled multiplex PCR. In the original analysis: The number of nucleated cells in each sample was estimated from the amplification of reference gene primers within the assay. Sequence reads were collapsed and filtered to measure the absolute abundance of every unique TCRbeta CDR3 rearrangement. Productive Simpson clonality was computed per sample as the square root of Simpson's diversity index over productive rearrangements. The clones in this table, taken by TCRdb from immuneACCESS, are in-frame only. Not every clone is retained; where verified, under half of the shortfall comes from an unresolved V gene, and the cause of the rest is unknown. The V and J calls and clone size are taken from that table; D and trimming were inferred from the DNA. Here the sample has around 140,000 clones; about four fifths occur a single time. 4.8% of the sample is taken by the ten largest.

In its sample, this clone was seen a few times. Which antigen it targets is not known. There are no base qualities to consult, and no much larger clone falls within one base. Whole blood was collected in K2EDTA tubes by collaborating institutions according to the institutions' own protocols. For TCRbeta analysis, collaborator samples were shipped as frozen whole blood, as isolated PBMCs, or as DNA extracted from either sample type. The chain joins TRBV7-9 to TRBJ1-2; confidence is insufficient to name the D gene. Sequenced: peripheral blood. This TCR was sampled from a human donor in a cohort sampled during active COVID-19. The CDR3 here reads CASSLDSRPNYGYTF. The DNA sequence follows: TGTGCCAGCAGCTTAGACAGCAGACCTAACTATGGCTACACCTTC.